This T cell receptor beta chain was documented in a study of radiation and T cells in renal cell carcinoma. The CDR3 sequence is 10 residues long. V was shortened by 9 bases and J by 7 bases, with 9 bases between the two germline ends. Germline CDR1 MNHEY, CDR2 SVGAGI. Time point here: baseline pretreatment blood. Treatment given: 15 Gy SBRT to primary tumor, nephrectomy 4 weeks later. Radiation-treated patients gave blood at baseline, week 2 and week 4. This clone was seen a handful of times. The antigen remains unidentified. Study-level findings and limits: From baseline, blood top tumor clonotypes peaked at 2 weeks post-radiation.

The repertoire was sequenced with immunoSEQ multiplex PCR; TCRdb's copy has only in-frame clones and lacks some. There are approximately 150,000 clones in the sample; 88% occur only once, and 4.1% lies in the top ten. The rearrangement uses TRBV6-5 and TRBJ1-1; D unresolved. The TCR sequence derives from a woman aged 70 to 79 with renal cell carcinoma. The material sequenced was blood, taken from a patient whose treatment included radiotherapy and nephrectomy. This CDR3 reads CARVKDEAFF. The DNA of the CDR3 is TGTGCCAGGGTAAAGGATGAAGCTTTCTTT.